The 13 T cell receptor beta chains in this list originate from one sample, sequenced in a study of resident and recirculating memory T cells in vitiligo (dated by TCRdb to 2016 to 2019). To prepare the library, the immunoSEQ multiplex PCR assay was applied. The clones in this table, taken by TCRdb from immuneACCESS, are in-frame only. Not every clone is retained; where verified, under half of the shortfall comes from an unresolved V gene, and the cause of the rest is unknown. The sample has about 45,000 clones on record, 80% to 95% of them singletons. The ten largest clones represent 4.5% to 5% of the sample. Sequencing was performed on blood. The receptors derive from a male donor with vitiligo.

The chain is built from TRBV6-1 and TRBJ2-2; 9 bases are a match to TRBD1. This CDR3 contains 16 residues. The V and J ends lost 4 bases and 8 bases, in that order; junction bases with no gene match: 11. In germline, CDR1 is MNHNS, CDR2 SASEGT. In nucleotides, the CDR3 is TGTGCCAGCAGTGTTACAGGGGGCGCATTCCCAGGGGAGCTGTTTTTT. It translates to CASSVTGGAFPGELFF.

V gene TRBV19 combines with J gene TRBJ1-3, with 7 bases identical to TRBD1. V was clipped by 3 bases and J by 0 bases; unmatched bases: 5. The germline CDR1 and CDR2 sequences are LNHDA and SQIVND (reference sequence). The CDR3 length is 16 residues. CDR3 sequence (DNA): TGTGCCAGTAGTATTAAGGGGGCGAACTCTGGAAACACCATATATTTT. It encodes CASSIKGANSGNTIYF.

V usage is TRBV15 and J usage is TRBJ2-3; TRBD1 might be the D (6 bases). Between the trimmed V and J ends, which lost 1 base and 10 bases, there was a span of 9 bases. The germline gives CDR1 LNHNV, CDR2 YYDKDF (reference sequence). The CDR3 length is 12 residues. Written as DNA, the CDR3 is TGTGCCACCAGCAGAGGTACAGGGCCGCAGTATTTT. Encoded protein: CATSRGTGPQYF.

This clone has more than one count but fewer than ten. The rearrangement links TRBV5-1 to TRBJ2-2, with TRBD2 matching over 7 bases. Trimming took 1 base from V and 0 from J; bases not matched to a gene: 12. The CDR3 loop spans 19 amino acids. Germline V CDR1 and CDR2: SGHRS, YFSETQ. The CDR3: CASSLRAQTAGTNTGELFF. CDR3 nucleotides: TGCGCCAGCAGCTTGCGGGCCCAAACAGCGGGGACGAACACCGGGGAGCTGTTTTTT. The whole variable domain, filled in from reference TRBV5-1 and TRBJ2-2, reads KAGVTQTPRYLIKTRGQQVTLSCSPISGHRSVSWYQQTPGQGLQFLFEYFSETQRNKGNFPGRFSGRQFSNSRSEMNVSTLELGDSALYLCASSLRAQTAGTNTGELFFGEGSRLTVL.

The chain couples TRBV5-1 to TRBJ2-1; the D gene is possibly TRBD1 (6 bases). V dropped 0 bases and J dropped 3 bases, with 10 bases sitting between them. The CDR3 contains 15 residues. CDR1 SGHRS and CDR2 YFSETQ come from the germline V gene. CDR3 residues: CASSLATGFYNEQFF. The DNA of the CDR3 is TGCGCCAGCAGCTTGGCCACAGGGTTCTACAATGAGCAGTTCTTC.

CDR3 sequence (DNA): TGTGCCAGCTCACCACGTCCCAGGCCCGGACAGGGGTCATTGGGGACTGAAGCTTTCTTT. It specifies CASSPRPRPGQGSLGTEAFF. The chain recombines TRBV18 with TRBJ1-1; 9 bases align to TRBD1. This CDR3 contains 20 residues. Looked up from germline, CDR1 is KGHSH and CDR2 is LQKENI. The V gene end was trimmed by 1 base and the J gene end by 5 bases; junction bases not matched to a gene: 20.

The V call is TRBV30, the J call TRBJ2-3; 7 bases align to TRBD1. V shed 0 bases, J shed 2 bases, and the junction held 5 bases outside the gene matches. The CDR3 loop spans 15 amino acids. Per germline, CDR1 GTSNPN and CDR2 SVGIG (reference sequence). The CDR3 nucleotides read TGTGCCTGGAGTGTGAGGGACAGATTCACAGATACGCAGTATTTT. Its translation: CAWSVRDRFTDTQYF.

The rearrangement links TRBV7-2 to TRBJ2-7; D unclear. The V and J ends lost 3 bases and 4 bases respectively, with 7 bases between them. This CDR3 is built from 12 residues. CDR1 and CDR2 from the germline V gene are SGHTA and FQGNSA. The CDR3 DNA is TGTGCCAGCAGCTTCAATCAGTACGAGCAGTACTTC. Residues: CASSFNQYEQYF.

This chain connects TRBV29-1 to TRBJ1-2; D possibly corresponds to TRBD1 (6 bases). V dropped 7 bases and J dropped 8 bases, with 14 bases sitting between them. Germline CDR1 and CDR2: SQVTM and ANQGSEA. This CDR3 contains 11 residues. Written as DNA, the CDR3 is TGCAGCGCAGGGGCATCGCGGGGCTACACCTTC. Translating gives CSAGASRGYTF.

The chain couples TRBV6-6 to TRBJ1-4; D remains unclear. The CDR3 runs 15 residues. Looked up from germline, CDR1 is MNHNY and CDR2 is SVGAGI (reference sequence). V was clipped by 6 bases and J by 0 bases, with 11 bases between them. CDR3 DNA: TGTGCCAGCAGGCGACAAGGCACAACTAATGAAAAACTGTTTTTT. As protein: CASRRQGTTNEKLFF.

The rearrangement links TRBV10-1 to TRBJ1-5; perhaps TRBD1 as D (5 bases). CDR1 is WNHNN, CDR2 SYGVQD, per germline (reference sequence). CDR3 length: 18 amino acids. The ends were cut back, 10 bases at V and 0 bases at J, with 25 bases in the middle. DNA for the CDR3: TGCGCCACTGCCCGGAACCTGACAGTCCGGCGTAGCAATCAGCCCCAGCATTTT. It codes for CATARNLTVRRSNQPQHF.

The chain joins TRBV18 to TRBJ2-3; 11 nucleotides match TRBD2. This CDR3 contains 16 residues. J lost 6 bases, V lost 6 bases, and 11 bases had no gene match. Germline CDR1 and CDR2: KGHSH and LQKENI. This chain's CDR3 is CASSGTSGRLGDTQYF. CDR3 nucleotides: TGTGCCAGCTCTGGGACTAGCGGACGCCTGGGGGATACGCAGTATTTT.

This chain links TRBV10-3 with TRBJ1-6; TRBD1 agrees at 9 bases. Trimming at V came to 6 bases and at J to 3 bases, leaving 3 bases not matched to a gene. Germline CDR1 is ENHRY and CDR2 is SYGVKD. This CDR3 comprises 15 residues. For the CDR3, the DNA is TGTGCCATCAGGGGGACAGGGAGCTATAATTCACCCCTCCACTTT. Protein sequence: CAIRGTGSYNSPLHF.